Listed below are T cell receptor beta chains from one sample, sequenced in a study of blood T cell repertoires in COVID-19. Sequencing used immunoSEQ multiplex PCR; TCRdb keeps in-frame clones, though not all of them. Of approximately 90,000 clones in the sample, about 86% were seen once. Sequencing was performed on peripheral blood. The receptors come from a man aged 55 to 70 with acute or convalescent COVID-19. CDR3s include the opening cysteine and the closing phenylalanine or tryptophan. D genes are given only for firm matches. Clone size is stated in some rows and not others, as once, few, many or a class when expanded.

d_call,v_call,j_call,clone_size,cdr3_aa,cdr3_nt
.,TRBV19,TRBJ2-3,.,CASSIVGADTQYF,TGTGCCAGTAGTATAGTCGGGGCAGATACGCAGTATTTT
.,TRBV11-3,TRBJ2-2,.,CASSLTTLGRELFF,TGTGCCAGCAGCTTAACAACCTTGGGCAGGGAGCTGTTTTTT
.,TRBV5-1,TRBJ1-2,.,CASSTGLAYYGYTF,TGCGCCAGCTCGACAGGATTGGCCTACTATGGCTACACCTTC
TRBD2,TRBV19,TRBJ2-7,.,CASSMVLAGPYEQYF,TGTGCCAGTAGTATGGTCCTAGCGGGACCCTACGAGCAGTACTTC
.,TRBV9,TRBJ2-2,.,CASSATGVNTGELFF,TGTGCCAGCAGCGCGACAGGAGTGAACACCGGGGAGCTGTTTTTT
.,TRBV1,TRBJ2-7,once,CTSSQKGGDYEQYF,TGCACCAGCAGCCAAAAGGGGGGGGATTACGAGCAGTACTTC
.,TRBV29-1,TRBJ1-6,.,CSVEVLGQDNSPLHF,TGCAGCGTTGAAGTGTTGGGGCAGGATAATTCACCCCTCCACTTT
.,TRBV2,TRBJ1-2,.,CASSVFFGDGYTF,TGTGCCAGCAGTGTCTTTTTCGGGGATGGCTACACCTTC
TRBD1,TRBV5-1,TRBJ1-3,.,CASSIGQASGNTIYF,TGCGCCAGCAGCATAGGACAGGCATCTGGAAACACCATATATTTT
.,TRBV2,TRBJ2-2,.,CASSVLAEAITGELFF,TGTGCCAGCAGTGTATTGGCGGAAGCGATCACCGGGGAGCTGTTTTTT
TRBD2,TRBV6-5,TRBJ2-2,.,CASSYSGTSFSGELFF,TGTGCCAGCAGTTACTCAGGGACTAGTTTCAGCGGGGAGCTGTTTTTT
.,TRBV14,TRBJ1-1,once,CASSQAGMIPEAFF,TGTGCCAGCAGCCAGGCAGGAATGATCCCTGAGGCTTTCTTT
TRBD2,TRBV7-3,TRBJ2-2,.,CASSNLAGGWDTGELFF,TGTGCCAGCAGCAACCTAGCGGGAGGATGGGACACCGGGGAGCTGTTTTTT
TRBD1,TRBV23-1,TRBJ1-4,.,CASSQRVTGGEGLGACEKLFF,TGCGCCAGCAGTCAAAGGGTTACAGGGGGCGAGGGCTTGGGAGCTTGTGAAAAACTGTTTTTT
.,TRBV9,TRBJ2-2,.,CASSLRPRGELFF,TGTGCCAGCAGCCTCCGCCCGCGAGGGGAGCTGTTTTTT
.,TRBV6-1,TRBJ1-1,.,CASTQGGKANTEAFF,TGTGCCAGCACCCAAGGCGGTAAAGCAAACACTGAAGCTTTCTTT
.,TRBV14,TRBJ1-1,.,CASSQAAGSNTEAFF,TGTGCCAGCAGCCAAGCCGCTGGGAGTAACACTGAAGCTTTCTTT
TRBD2,TRBV7-2,TRBJ2-2,.,CASSLGLAGGTWTGELFF,TGTGCCAGCAGCTTAGGGCTAGCGGGAGGGACTTGGACCGGGGAGCTGTTTTTT